This TCR beta chain emerged from a study of CD8 T cells in Susac syndrome. Trimming removed 0 bases from V and 6 bases from J, with 9 bases in between. This CDR3 region has 13 residues. Looked up from germline, CDR1 is SGHAT and CDR2 is FQNNGV. A quantity of roughly 0.5 to 1 ug RNA underwent reverse transcription using random hexamers. In TCRdb, the immunoSEQ multiplex PCR reads were re-called with MiXCR into one record per CDR3 protein. The sample has around 230,000 distinct CDR3 sequences, about 95% seen once; the top ten hold around 0.093%. The chain is built from TRBV11-2 and TRBJ2-7, with D uncertain. Specimen: CD4+ T cells from PBMCs. The TCR originated in a human donor with Susac syndrome. CDR3 region: CASSLDRRSEQYF. The DNA for the CDR3 is TGTGCCAGCAGCTTAGATCGGCGGAGCGAGCAGTACTTC.